A single T cell receptor (beta chain) is shown here with its context. The antigen this receptor binds is unknown. It has no much larger one-base neighbor in the sample; base qualities were not kept. Healthy controls were roughly 40 blood donors whose buffy coats came from the Finnish Red Cross blood service. All TCR-sequenced material derived from peripheral blood: patient blood samples and healthy donor buffy coats. Peripheral blood mononuclear cells were isolated by Ficoll-Hypaque gradient centrifugation. For the healthy controls, CD4+ cells were obtained from buffy coats by magnetic purification. The Gentra Puregene Cell and Tissue kit was used to extract genomic DNA, and a Qubit 2.0 fluorometer was used to measure the amount of genomic DNA. Spanning cysteine to phenylalanine, the CDR3 consists of 15 amino acids. CDR3 DNA is the only sequence kept; it has 45 bases, read in frame from the first base. The CDR1 and CDR2 encoded by the germline V gene are SNHLY and FYNNEI. The V end gives up 6 bases and the J end 9 bases, leaving 16 bases in the junction not matched to a gene.

The sample is drawn from a study of STAT5B mutations in CD4+ large granular lymphocyte leukemia (dated by TCRdb to between 2021 and 2022). Broadly, across the study: Among the healthy controls, the CDR3 'QG' motif was associated with a particular HLA allele. The TCRbeta repertoires of CD4+ T-cell large granular lymphocyte leukemia patients were compared with the TCRbeta repertoires of healthy blood donors. Flow cytometry on FACSCanto II or FACSVerse showed that the purified fractions were more than 95% pure among lymphocytes. Results the study describes overall, beyond this receptor: Greater clonality appeared to be present in CD4-sorted patient repertoires than in healthy CD4+ repertoires, and the difference was retained after the putative leukemic clones were removed. The data were not HLA-matched, and the relatively small sample size could explain the higher clonality seen in CD4+ compared with CD8+ T-LGLL. Main leukemic clonotypes were private to each patient, although about a quarter of the main leukemic clonotypes were found at low frequency in the non-leukemic repertoires of other patients. TRBV06-family usage was enriched among the top patient clones (8/27) compared with healthy controls (2/35).

TCRbeta rearrangements were sequenced from genomic DNA using the immunoSEQ assay at survey resolution. On the authors' methods: In the TCR sequencing data, the lowest productive clonotype frequency that could be detected was 2.59 x 10-5. Only productive TCRbeta rearrangements, defined as complete and in-frame sequences, were included in the analyses. The clonality of each sample was calculated as Simpson clonality in the immunoSEQ Analyzer version 3.0. Clones were grouped by frequency into very rare, small, medium, large (1-20%) or hyperexpanded (>20%) categories. OLGA 1.2.3 estimated generation probabilities, VDJtools produced V-gene circos plots, VDJdb was queried for specificities, and GLIPH identified CDR3 motifs. The immuneACCESS repertoire file appears here via TCRdb, limited to in-frame rearrangements. These files lack a portion of the clones; in checked studies, under half of the deficit traces to unresolved V genes, and the cause of the others is not known. V and J calls and clone size are those listed in that table; D and trimming were worked out from the DNA. For this sample there are tens of thousands of clones; 55% to 80% appear just once. The ten top clones hold 1.5% to 2% of the sample.

The sample was CD4+ T cells from blood buffy coats. The origin of this receptor is a human donor in good health. The sequence joins TRBV2 to TRBJ2-7; TRBD2 agrees with 8 junctional bases. This receptor has the CDR3 CASRVTSGGLFGQYF. DNA sequence: TGTGCCAGCAGGGTCACAAGCGGGGGACTATTCGGGCAGTACTTC.